Presented here are 9 T cell receptor beta chains from one specimen sequenced in a study of a mutant IDH1 vaccine in newly diagnosed glioma. Here immunoSEQ multiplex PCR was the method, and the copy in TCRdb shows in-frame clones only, minus some. The sample lists 50,000 or so clones; 86% were seen once. Time point here: baseline, week 1 (first vaccination visit). Treatment meaning: pre-vaccination baseline after standard-of-care therapy. Sequenced here: PBMCs, sampled from a glioma patient treated with radiotherapy, temozolomide or both. The origin of the receptors is a man aged 35-49 years with glioma.

V gene TRBV6-5 combines with J gene TRBJ2-1; 8 bases align to TRBD2. The CDR3 runs to 14 residues. Trimming took 6 bases from V and 2 from J; bases not matched to a gene: 3. Germline CDR1 MNHEY, CDR2 SVGAGI. This CDR3 reads CASSPGGTYNEQFF. The CDR3 DNA reads TGTGCCAGCAGCCCGGGGGGGACCTACAATGAGCAGTTCTTC.

This chain connects TRBV9 to TRBJ2-7; 9 bases agree with TRBD1. The J segment lost 2 bases and the V segment lost 0 bases, leaving 3 bases of the junction unmatched. The CDR3 has 15 amino acids. CDR1 and CDR2 (germline): SGDLS, YYNGEE. The DNA for the CDR3 is TGTGCCAGCAGCGTAGCGGGACAGGGCCCCTACGAGCAGTACTTC. Its translation is CASSVAGQGPYEQYF. The whole variable domain, remainder taken from reference TRBV9 and TRBJ2-7, is DSGVTQTPKHLITATGQRVTLRCSPRSGDLSVYWYQQSLDQGLQFLIQYYNGEERAKGNILERFSAQQFPDLHSELNLSSLELGDSALYFCASSVAGQGPYEQYFGPGTRLTVT.

The V and J genes are TRBV14 and TRBJ2-1; 10 bases map to TRBD2. The CDR3 extends over 17 amino acids. The germline V gene has CDR1 SGHDN and CDR2 FVKESK. Trimming removed 0 bases from V and 6 bases from J; junction bases left unmatched: 8. In DNA, the CDR3 is TGTGCCAGCAGCCAAGAGGTGCTAGCGGGAGTCGCCAATGAGCAGTTCTTC. It translates to CASSQEVLAGVANEQFF.

V is TRBV4-1 and J is TRBJ2-5; 8 bases fit TRBD2. The trim removed 11 bases at V and 3 bases at J, leaving 14 bases unmatched. Germline lookup yields CDR1 MGHRA and CDR2 YSYEKL. The CDR3 covers 15 residues. The CDR3 DNA reads as TGCGCCCAGAGACGGGAGGGCCCTCGGGAAGAGACCCAGTACTTC. Translating gives CAQRREGPREETQYF.

V is TRBV14 and J is TRBJ2-3; D gene unclear. The CDR3 spans 13 residues. V shed 6 bases and J shed 0 bases, with 7 bases lying between them. Germline values: CDR1 SGHDN, CDR2 FVKESK. The CDR3 bases are TGTGCCAGCAGACCTACAAGCACAGATACGCAGTATTTT. Translation: CASRPTSTDTQYF. The entire variable domain, with the rest obtained from reference TRBV14 and TRBJ2-3, is as follows: EAGVTQFPSHSVIEKGQTVTLRCDPISGHDNLYWYRRVMGKEIKFLLHFVKESKQDESGMPNNRFLAERTGGTYSTLKVQPAELEDSGVYFCASRPTSTDTQYFGPGTRLTVL.

This chain uses TRBV5-4 with TRBJ2-2; TRBD1 might be the D (5 bases). V was cut by 1 base and J by 3 bases, with 10 bases left in between. The CDR3 loop spans 15 amino acids. Germline CDR1 SGHNT, CDR2 YYREEE (reference sequence). CDR3 in DNA: TGTGCCAGCAGCTTGTCGCGACAGTACACCGGGGAGCTGTTTTTT. As protein: CASSLSRQYTGELFF.

Concerning this clone itself: Within the sample, other DNA sequences also encode this same CDR3. The CDR3, as DNA: TGTGCCAGCAGTCTGGACAGGGGCTATGGCTACACCTTC. Its protein product is CASSLDRGYGYTF. This chain links TRBV5-4 with TRBJ1-2, with TRBD1 matching over 9 bases. The CDR3 extends over 13 amino acids. V trimming: 5 bases; J trimming: 4 bases; junction bases outside the gene matches: 3. Germline V CDR1 and CDR2: SGHNT, YYREEE (reference sequence).

The rearrangement links TRBV4-1 to TRBJ2-5, with 9 bases lining up with TRBD2. The CDR3 totals 14 residues. J was trimmed by 4 bases and V by 3 bases; bases with no gene match: 3. From germline, CDR1 is MGHRA and CDR2 YSYEKL. The DNA for the CDR3 is TGCGCCAGCAGCCAGAGCGGGAGGCCAGAGACCCAGTACTTC. Translating it yields CASSQSGRPETQYF.

The rearrangement links TRBV7-9 to TRBJ2-7; D call uncertain. CDR1 and CDR2 (germline): SEHNR, FQNEAQ (reference sequence). The CDR3 sequence is 14 residues long. The germline V and J ends were trimmed by 5 bases and 6 bases, with 17 bases remaining between them. The CDR3 DNA sequence: TGTGCCAGCAGCACAGTACTGTCTTTTGGCGAGCAGTACTTC. It encodes CASSTVLSFGEQYF.